The sample holds a few counts of the clone carrying this T cell receptor (beta chain). These data come from a study of cytomegalovirus exposure and HLA in healthy donors. Per germline, CDR1 SGHTA and CDR2 FQGTGA. After removal of 5 bases from V and 0 bases from J, the junction contained 5 bases not matched to a gene. This CDR3 contains 16 residues. Researchers ran the PCR with 60 Vbeta and 13 Jbeta primers. The repertoire was sequenced with immunoSEQ multiplex PCR; TCRdb's copy has only in-frame clones and lacks some. In the table there are approximately 180,000 clones, around 83% of which are singletons.

Sequencing input: PBMCs. This sequence was found in a woman aged 40 to 50 in good health and CMV-seronegative. This chain uses TRBV7-3 with TRBJ2-1; 9 bases align to TRBD2. The CDR3 reads CASSILAGSSYNEQFF. The CDR3 region has the DNA TGTGCCAGCAGCATTCTAGCGGGGAGCTCCTACAATGAGCAGTTCTTC.